Following are 5 T cell receptor beta chains from one sample sequenced in a study of blood T cells in healthy people across ages. Sample-barcoded 5' priming and a J-beta primer mix drove a second PCR of about 6 to 12 cycles. MiXCR, run by TCRdb on the 5' RACE reads, gives a single entry per CDR3 protein. Among around 650,000 distinct CDR3 sequences listed, about 43% were seen once. The specimen sequenced was blood. These receptors came from a man aged 80 or over in good health.

This clonotype has more than one count but fewer than ten. J is TRBJ2-5 and V is TRBV7-2, with D unclear. Per the germline V gene, CDR1 is SGHTA and CDR2 is FQGNSA. Trimming took off 4 bases at V and 5 bases at J, with 14 bases between the two ends. The CDR3 sequence is 14 residues long. CDR3 bases: TGTGCCAGCAGCTCTGGACCCCCCGGGGAGACCCAGTACTTC. Protein product: CASSSGPPGETQYF.

V is TRBV12-3 or TRBV12-4 and J is TRBJ1-6; D remains unclear. Trimming left V 2 bases short and J 12 bases short, with 8 bases between. The CDR3 contains 12 residues. The CDR3 DNA reads as TGTGCCAGCAGTTTACCGGTGGGACCCCTCCACTTT. The encoded protein is CASSLPVGPLHF.

This clonotype has just a few counts. The chain joins TRBV6-2 or TRBV6-3 to TRBJ2-4; either TRBD1 or TRBD2 may supply D (5 bases each). The germline gives CDR1 MNHEY, CDR2 SVGEGT. The CDR3 spans 14 residues. V lost 8 bases and J lost 1, with 12 bases in between. The CDR3 reads CASPRWGAKNIQYF. In DNA, the CDR3 is TGTGCCAGCCCCAGGTGGGGGGCCAAAAACATTCAGTACTTC.

This clonotype was counted only a few times. The chain carries TRBV6-1 and TRBJ2-6, with 9 bases fitting TRBD1. CDR3 length: 18 residues. The V gene's germline CDR1 is MNHNS and CDR2 SASEGT. Trimming removed 5 bases from V and 3 bases from J; junction bases left unmatched: 11. The CDR3 DNA is TGTGCCAGCAGTCCTCTTCGGACAGGGGACTATGGGGCCAACGTCCTGACTTTC. Protein sequence: CASSPLRTGDYGANVLTF.

The V and J genes are TRBV20-1 and TRBJ1-5; 8 nucleotides agree with TRBD1. The CDR3 totals 16 residues. CDR1 and CDR2 from the germline V gene are DFQATT and SNEGSKA (reference sequence). J lost 2 bases, V lost 0 bases, and 6 bases had no gene match. CDR3 sequence reads: CSARDAGGKGNQPQHF. The CDR3 region has the DNA TGCAGTGCTAGAGATGCAGGGGGCAAGGGCAATCAGCCCCAGCATTTT.